The clone carrying this T cell receptor beta chain was seen a handful of times. These data are taken from a study of technical replicates of blood from a handful of donors. Sequencing used immunoSEQ multiplex PCR; TCRdb keeps in-frame clones, though not all of them. The repertoire has some 70,000 clones, approximately 88% of them found once; the top ten carry approximately 4.4%. This clonotype originated in a human donor in good health. Some clones in this sample may be carry-over from other donors' samples. The sequenced material came from PBMCs.

The CDR3 nucleotides are TGTGCCAGCAGCGGATTAGCGGGGAGTGACGAGCAGTACTTC. Translation gives CASSGLAGSDEQYF. The rearrangement links TRBV9 to TRBJ2-7, with 8 nucleotides matching TRBD2. The germline V gene has CDR1 SGDLS and CDR2 YYNGEE. This CDR3 contains 14 residues. The ends lost 3 bases at V and 5 bases at J; junction bases unmatched: 7.